This TCR beta chain was identified during a study of T cells expressing NK-cell markers. Study observations and caveats: For about six donors, the dominant NKG2C+ clonotypes made up roughly 1.0-8% of their CD8+ T cells.

5'RACE template switching with UMIs generated TCR beta cDNA. TCRdb re-called the 5' RACE reads; one entry per CDR3 protein, DNA not given. This table lists 160,000 or so distinct CDR3 sequences. On this clonotype itself: Its antigen is not known.

The sequence came from a woman aged 18 to 69 in good health. Sequences were obtained from blood T cells: a sorted CD56 or NKG2C T cell subset, CD4+ or CD8+ T cells, or bulk PBMC T cells (not recorded which).

This chain's CDR3 is CASSRGTSDRTDTQYF. V is TRBV5-1 and J is TRBJ2-3; with no DNA, the TCRdb D assignment of TRBD2 cannot be verified. The CDR3 totals 16 residues. Germline V gene data show CDR1 as SGHRS and CDR2 as YFSETQ.